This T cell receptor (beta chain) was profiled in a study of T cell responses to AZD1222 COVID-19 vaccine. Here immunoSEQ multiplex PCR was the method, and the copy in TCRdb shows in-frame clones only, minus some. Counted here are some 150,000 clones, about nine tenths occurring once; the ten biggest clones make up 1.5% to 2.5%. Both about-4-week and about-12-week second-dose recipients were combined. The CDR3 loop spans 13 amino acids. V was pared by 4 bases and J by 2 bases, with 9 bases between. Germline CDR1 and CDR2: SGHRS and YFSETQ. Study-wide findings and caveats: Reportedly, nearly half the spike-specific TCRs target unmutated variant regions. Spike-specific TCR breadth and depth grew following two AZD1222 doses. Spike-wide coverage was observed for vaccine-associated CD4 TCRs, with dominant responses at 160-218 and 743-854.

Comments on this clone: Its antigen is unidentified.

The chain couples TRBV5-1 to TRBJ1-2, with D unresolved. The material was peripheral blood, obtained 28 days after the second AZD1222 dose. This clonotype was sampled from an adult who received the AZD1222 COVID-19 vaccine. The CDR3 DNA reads TGCGCCAGCAGCGAGGGATTCAACTATGGCTACACCTTC. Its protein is CASSEGFNYGYTF.